The present entry profiles one T cell receptor (beta chain) with its context. What it binds is not known. This CDR3 region has 14 residues. The trim removed 0 bases at V and 13 bases at J, leaving 7 bases unmatched. Germline CDR1 MGHRA, CDR2 YSYEKL. This sample was included in a study of cytomegalovirus exposure and HLA in healthy donors. Regarding the study as a whole: Most TCR beta V segments were productive about 90% or about 30% of the time in an earlier analysis. Per published reports, the classifier diagnosed cytomegalovirus status with high specificity and sensitivity. The study designated 150 to 200 TCR beta chains cytomegalovirus-associated.

The study ran its PCR with 60 Vbeta and 13 Jbeta primers. Clones were sequenced by immunoSEQ multiplex PCR, and TCRdb holds only the in-frame ones, with some missing. The sample yields approximately 94,000 clones, 76% seen once. The sequenced sample consisted of PBMCs. The source is a young man in good health and CMV-seropositive. The chain couples TRBV4-1 to TRBJ2-5; 11 nucleotides align to TRBD2. The CDR3, as DNA: TGCGCCAGCAGCCAAGATTGGGGTAGCGGGAGGGGGTACTTC. It is translated as CASSQDWGSGRGYF.